What follows describes a single T cell receptor beta chain. Libraries were prepared by immunoSEQ multiplex PCR; TCRdb keeps only in-frame clonotypes and omits some of them. The table has roughly 380,000 clones, more than 75% seen once; the top ten hold roughly 3.3%. The record originates from a study of Ad26.COV2.S vaccination and SARS-CoV-2 variants. Trimming stripped 3 bases from V and 2 bases from J, with 11 bases between. Germline V lookup: CDR1 SGHRS, CDR2 YFSETQ. The length of the CDR3 is 14 residues. As to treatment: around 19 received Ad26.COV2.S at low or high dose, single or two shots; about 5 received placebo; per-sample allocation not given. Vaccine and placebo recipients were sampled on day 63 after the first injection.

The rearrangement uses TRBV5-1 and TRBJ2-5; tentative D call: TRBD1 (6 bases). Sequenced material: peripheral blood, taken in a trial of Ad26.COV2.S vaccine versus placebo. The clonotype was recovered from a person between 18 and 65 years old who received the Ad26.COV2.S COVID-19 vaccine or a placebo. CDR3 DNA sequence: TGCGCCAGCAGCTCCGGGACACCTCAAGAGACCCAGTACTTC. Translation gives CASSSGTPQETQYF.